One sample yielded the 13 T cell receptor beta chains listed below, sequenced in a study of shared clonotypes between healthy human individuals. The protocol was immunoSEQ multiplex PCR, while the TCRdb copy is restricted to in-frame clones and leaves out a portion. The sample yields millions of clones, more than 80% seen once. Input material: naive CD4+ T cells sorted from blood. Stated subset: CD45RA+ positively selected. The receptors come from a man aged 18 to 30 in good health.

The chain combines TRBV9 with TRBJ2-3; no reliable D call. Per germline, CDR1 SGDLS and CDR2 YYNGEE. The CDR3 totals 17 residues. Trimming left V 4 bases short and J 1 base short, with 19 bases between. The chain's CDR3 is CASSISPLGSGTDTQYF. CDR3 bases: TGTGCCAGCAGCATCTCGCCCCTAGGATCGGGCACAGATACGCAGTATTTT.

About this clone: One end of the junction is discordant with germline, which a read error may explain. The gene calls are TRBV5-1 and TRBJ2-3; D is ambiguous. This CDR3 is built from 13 residues. CDR1 and CDR2 from the germline V gene are SGHRS and YFSETQ. CDR3: CASTLGSSDTQYF. The CDR3 DNA reads TGCGCCAGCACCTTGGGTAGTTCTGATACGCAGTATTTT.

The chain joins TRBV11-3 to TRBJ2-3, with D perhaps TRBD1 or TRBD2 (7 bases each). The CDR3 extends over 14 amino acids. Germline V CDR1 and CDR2: SGHNT, YENEEA. Between the trimmed V and J ends, which lost 5 bases and 1 base, there was a span of 10 bases. The CDR3 DNA is TGTGCCAGCAGCCAGGGGGGGGGCACAGATACGCAGTATTTT. Translated: CASSQGGGTDTQYF.

Of note for this clone: One junction end does not reproduce the germline sequence, and a read error may be involved. V and J are TRBV12-5 and TRBJ2-1; no clear D. This CDR3 is 11 amino acids long. The germline V gene has CDR1 LGHNT and CDR2 FRNRAP. CDR3 region: CASGITDLAVF. Written as DNA, the CDR3 is TGTGCTAGTGGCATTACGGACCTGGCGGTCTTC.

This chain connects TRBV6-1 to TRBJ2-7, with a tentative D call TRBD1 (6 bases). V lost 7 bases, J lost 2 bases, and 12 bases lay in between. CDR1 is MNHNS, CDR2 SASEGT, per germline. The length of the CDR3 is 13 residues. The CDR3 sequence is CASIRQDTYEQYF. As DNA, the CDR3 is TGTGCCAGCATTAGACAGGACACCTACGAGCAGTACTTC.

This clone has a single count. The rearrangement joins TRBV10-3 to TRBJ1-1; no definite D call. In germline, CDR1 is ENHRY, CDR2 SYGVKD. The CDR3 extends over 14 amino acids. Trimming removed 2 bases from V and 1 base from J, with 8 bases in between. The DNA for the CDR3 is TGTGCCATCAGTGAGCTAGGAGGGAACACTGAAGCTTTCTTT. Translation gives CAISELGGNTEAFF.

The chain carries TRBV2 and TRBJ2-7, with 14 bases identical to TRBD2. The CDR3 length is 13 residues. The J segment lost 5 bases and the V segment lost 6 bases, leaving 0 bases of the junction unmatched. Germline assignment: CDR1 SNHLY and CDR2 FYNNEI. The CDR3 is CASRGLAGDEQYF. For the CDR3, the DNA is TGTGCCAGCAGGGGACTAGCGGGAGACGAGCAGTACTTC.

The V gene is TRBV5-6, the J gene TRBJ1-6; 9 nucleotides match TRBD1. The germline gives CDR1 SGHDT, CDR2 YYEEEE. This CDR3 is 17 amino acids long. J gave up 8 bases and V 0 bases, and 9 bases lay outside the gene matches. The CDR3 loop is CASSLARTGVWDSPLHF. The CDR3 region has the DNA TGTGCCAGCAGCTTGGCTAGGACAGGGGTTTGGGATTCACCCCTCCACTTT.

The V gene is TRBV19, the J gene TRBJ1-3; D gene ambiguous. The CDR3 totals 12 residues. CDR1 is LNHDA, CDR2 SQIVND, per germline (reference sequence). The ends were cut back, 3 bases at V and 4 bases at J, with 4 bases in the middle. The DNA of the CDR3 is TGTGCCAGTAGTATCTCCGGAAACACCATATATTTT. It encodes CASSISGNTIYF.

This clone was recorded only once. J is TRBJ2-3 and V is TRBV19; TRBD2 aligns across 13 bases. Trimming removed 5 bases from V and 4 bases from J; junction bases left unmatched: 12. The CDR3 is 18 residues long. The germline CDR1 and CDR2 sequences are LNHDA and SQIVND (reference sequence). This chain's CDR3 is CASSLTSGRALGSDTQYF. The CDR3 region has the DNA TGTGCCAGTAGTCTCACTAGCGGGAGGGCCCTCGGGTCAGATACGCAGTATTTT.

The gene calls are TRBV5-1 and TRBJ2-2; no clear D. The CDR3 extends over 16 amino acids. The germline gives CDR1 SGHRS, CDR2 YFSETQ. V was clipped by 0 bases and J by 0 bases, with 9 bases between them. The chain's CDR3 is CASSLAKIANTGELFF. The CDR3 coding sequence is TGCGCCAGCAGCTTGGCCAAGATCGCGAACACCGGGGAGCTGTTTTTT.

The CDR3 is CASSPAWGQGRNGYTF. CDR3 nucleotides: TGTGCCAGCAGCCCGGCATGGGGACAGGGGCGGAATGGCTACACCTTC. The gene calls are TRBV11-2 and TRBJ1-2, with 10 bases identical to TRBD1. The CDR3 runs 16 residues. J was trimmed by 6 bases and V by 5 bases; bases with no gene match: 12. Germline assignment: CDR1 SGHAT and CDR2 FQNNGV.

This clone has only one observation. V and J are TRBV28 and TRBJ1-1; no clear D gene. The germline V and J ends were trimmed by 7 bases and 4 bases, with 13 bases remaining between them. CDR3 size: 13 residues. From germline, CDR1 is MDHEN and CDR2 SYDVKM. The CDR3 coding sequence is TGTGCCAGCACCCCCGCTGGGGTCACTGAAGCTTTCTTT. Protein sequence: CASTPAGVTEAFF.